Described below is a single TCR beta chain sequence and its context. Its antigen is not yet known. It has no much larger one-base neighbor in the sample; base qualities were not kept. The collaborating institutions used their own protocols to collect whole blood in K2EDTA tubes. For TCRbeta analysis, collaborators shipped samples as frozen whole blood, isolated PBMCs, or DNA extracted from either of those sample types. The record originates from a study of blood T cell repertoires in COVID-19 (dated by TCRdb to about 2020). Looking at the study overall: Collaborator samples came from the United States, Italy and Spain and covered acute and convalescent phases of COVID-19. The material from the prospective study consisted of cDNA or gDNA derived from T cells, B-cell-depleted T cells, or PBMCs. The dataset comprised deeply sampled blood TCRbeta repertoires from subjects exposed to, actively infected with, or recovered from COVID-19. The repertoires were made available in a free public database intended to serve as a resource for research on the immune response to SARS-CoV-2. The samples were drawn from the first 160 participants of the ongoing ImmuneRACE study and from over 950 subjects provided by 6 global collaborators. Nearly every sample came with metadata listing a de-identified subject ID, COVID-19 status, age in years and sex. Where available, HLA class I and class II types were obtained from metadata supplied by the sample provider rather than from assay-based typing. On the study overall, not on this receptor specifically: The quantity of clinical and demographic metadata differed by source and by participant and was supplied without curation.

As encoded in the germline V gene, CDR1 is SQVTM while CDR2 is ANQGSEA. The CDR3 covers 14 residues, taking in both the cysteine and the phenylalanine. Only the CDR3 portion is preserved as DNA: 42 bases, with reading frame beginning at the first base. V and J are trimmed by 6 bases and 2 bases, and the gene matches miss 6 bases of the junction. TCRbeta CDR3 regions were amplified from genomic DNA by means of the immunoSEQ Assay, a bias-controlled multiplex PCR. For the original study's pipeline: The number of nucleated cells in each sample was estimated by amplification of reference gene primers within the assay. Sequence reads were collapsed and filtered to measure the absolute abundance of every unique TCRbeta CDR3 rearrangement. For each sample, productive Simpson clonality was calculated as the square root of Simpson's diversity index across productive rearrangements. In TCRdb, the immuneACCESS table is reduced to in-frame sequences with V and J assigned. These tables do not hold every clone; where another copy was compared, an unresolved V gene accounts for under half, and the others remain unexplained. Clonal size and the V and J genes are those of that table, whereas D and trimming came from the DNA. This sample gives around 250,000 clones in total; 80% to 90% of them show up just once. The ten biggest clones cover roughly 5.8% of the sample.

Rearrangement joined TRBV29-1 to TRBJ2-7, with 11 junctional bases fitting TRBD1. The clonotype comes from a man older than 75 with acute or convalescent COVID-19. The sample comprised peripheral blood. The CDR3 region has the sequence CSVSGTGGAYEQYF. The DNA sequence reads TGCAGCGTCTCGGGGACAGGGGGTGCCTACGAGCAGTACTTC.